The rows below give T cell receptor beta chains drawn from one sample of a study of low-dose radiotherapy and immunotherapy resistance in tumors. Via MiXCR, TCRdb re-called the reads, giving one row per CDR3 protein. The data contain tens of thousands of distinct CDR3 sequences, under 30% of them singletons. Here the sequenced sample was PBMCs, taken after low-dose radiotherapy plus immunotherapy. Receptors originate from a male donor with prostate cancer. Both conserved end residues are part of each CDR3. D genes are given only for firm matches. Clone size is given for some rows only: seen once, a few or many times, or a class if the clone is expanded.

j_gene,v_gene,abundance,d_gene,CDR3aa,CDR3nt
TRBJ1-6,TRBV14,many,-,CASSPGAGSPLHF,TGTGCCAGCAGCCCTGGAGCGGGATCACCCCTCCACTTT
TRBJ2-7,TRBV30,many,TRBD1,CAWSNRGPGEQYF,TGTGCCTGGAGCAACAGGGGGCCGGGGGAGCAGTACTTC
TRBJ2-1,TRBV11-2,many,TRBD1,CASSSKTGGFNEQFF,TGTGCCAGCAGCTCGAAGACAGGGGGATTCAATGAGCAGTTCTTC
TRBJ2-7,TRBV10-2,many,-,CASSETLSWQYF,TGCGCCAGCAGTGAGACGCTGTCATGGCAGTACTTC
TRBJ2-6,TRBV18,many,TRBD2,CASSPLPRGAGANVLTF,TGTGCCAGCTCACCACTCCCGCGGGGGGCTGGGGCCAACGTCCTGACTTTC
TRBJ2-1,TRBV2,many,-,CASSGTFSYNEQFF,TGTGCCAGCAGTGGGACCTTCAGCTACAATGAGCAGTTCTTC
TRBJ2-7,TRBV30,once,-,CAWSVGRGLYEQYF,TGTGCCTGGAGTGTGGGGAGGGGGCTCTACGAGCAGTACTTC
TRBJ2-1,TRBV10-3,-,TRBD2,CAITKGLAGDNEQFF,TGTGCCATCACCAAGGGACTAGCGGGAGACAATGAGCAGTTCTTC
TRBJ1-1,TRBV30,many,TRBD1,CAWSSLGTGGTEAFF,TGTGCCTGGAGTTCCCTCGGGACAGGGGGCACTGAAGCTTTCTTT
TRBJ2-7,TRBV28,medium-sized,TRBD1,CASRGGDRGIYEQYF,TGTGCCAGCAGAGGTGGGGACAGGGGGATTTACGAGCAGTACTTC
TRBJ2-3,TRBV30,-,-,CAWSVGTQGERDTQYF,TGTGCCTGGAGTGTCGGGACTCAGGGGGAACGAGATACGCAGTATTTT
TRBJ2-1,TRBV29-1,medium-sized,-,CSVEDPWDRDSGATRYNEQFF,TGCAGCGTTGAAGATCCTTGGGACAGGGATAGCGGGGCTACTAGGTACAATGAGCAGTTCTTC
TRBJ2-2,TRBV5-5,many,-,CASSLEGGTNTGELFF,TGTGCCAGCAGCTTGGAGGGCGGAACGAACACCGGGGAGCTGTTTTTT
TRBJ1-1,TRBV12-3/TRBV12-4,few,TRBD1,CASSPQGRGTEAFF,TGTGCCAGCAGTCCACAGGGGAGAGGGACTGAAGCTTTCTTT
TRBJ2-7,TRBV5-1,-,-,CASSRQARSYEQYF,TGCGCCAGCAGTCGACAGGCCCGCTCCTACGAGCAGTACTTC
TRBJ2-5,TRBV7-9,few,TRBD2,CASSLRRLAEETQYF,TGTGCCAGCAGCTTACGTCGCCTAGCGGAAGAGACCCAGTACTTC
TRBJ1-6,TRBV2,-,TRBD1,CASSGFGTEESPLHF,TGTGCCAGTAGTGGGTTCGGGACAGAAGAATCACCCCTCCACTTT